The rows below give T cell receptor beta chains drawn from one sample of a study of OX40 agonist ivuxolimab in advanced cancers. This table comes from immunoSEQ multiplex PCR, and its TCRdb copy is limited to in-frame clones, with some not included. The sample holds 50,000 to 75,000 clones, around four fifths seen once. The source material was CD4+ or CD8+ T cells sorted from blood, sampled in a trial of the OX40 agonist ivuxolimab. All receptors derive from an adult with an advanced solid tumor such as melanoma, head and neck, liver or kidney cancer. Both conserved end residues are part of each CDR3. Fields, in order: J gene, D gene, clone size, V gene, CDR3 length, CDR3 protein, CDR3 DNA. The D gene is left open where the match is weak. Some rows have no size entry. The others give once, few or many, or a class for an expanded clone.

TRBJ1-5 TRBD1 . TRBV6-5 14 CASSKDRLGQPQHF TGTGCCAGCAGCAAGGACAGGCTGGGTCAGCCCCAGCATTTT
TRBJ2-1 TRBD2 . TRBV15 20 CATSRAGRLAGAKVNNEQFF TGTGCCACCAGCAGAGCGGGTAGGCTAGCGGGGGCCAAGGTGAACAATGAGCAGTTCTTC
TRBJ2-3 . . TRBV5-1 16 CASSLGGGISTDTQYF TGCGCCAGCAGCTTGGGAGGGGGAATTAGCACAGATACGCAGTATTTT
TRBJ2-5 TRBD2 . TRBV7-7 15 CASSSTGPAGGPQYF TGTGCTAGCAGCTCGACAGGTCCAGCGGGGGGACCCCAGTACTTC
TRBJ2-3 TRBD2 . TRBV7-8 18 CASSPYRIIAGMTDTQYF TGTGCCAGCAGCCCCTACAGGATTATAGCGGGGATGACAGATACGCAGTATTTT
TRBJ2-3 . . TRBV30 17 CAWRTGTAFRLRATQYF TGTGCCTGGAGGACCGGGACTGCCTTTCGTTTAAGGGCTACGCAGTATTTT
TRBJ2-3 TRBD1 . TRBV5-1 15 CASSLGQGWADTQYF TGCGCCAGCAGCTTGGGACAGGGATGGGCAGATACGCAGTATTTT
TRBJ2-3 . . TRBV5-8 12 CASSLRADTQYF TGTGCCAGCAGTTTAAGGGCAGATACGCAGTATTTT
TRBJ1-5 TRBD1 . TRBV19 15 CASRTQGASNQPQHF TGTGCCAGTAGGACACAGGGGGCGAGCAATCAGCCCCAGCATTTT
TRBJ1-6 . once TRBV6-6 15 CASSFTGPPNSPLHF TGTGCCAGCAGTTTCACAGGACCGCCGAATTCACCCCTCCACTTT
TRBJ2-1 TRBD2 . TRBV5-1 16 CASSLRTSGGYNEQFF TGCGCCAGCAGCTTGAGGACTAGCGGGGGTTACAATGAGCAGTTCTTC
TRBJ2-3 TRBD1 . TRBV5-8 15 CASSSGTGFGDTQYF TGTGCCAGCAGCTCCGGGACAGGGTTTGGAGATACGCAGTATTTT
TRBJ2-3 . . TRBV5-6 14 CASSFRVSTDTQYF TGTGCCAGCAGCTTCCGGGTTAGCACAGATACGCAGTATTTT
TRBJ1-6 TRBD1 . TRBV18 14 CASSLEDRGRPLHF TGTGCCAGCTCACTGGAGGACAGGGGGCGTCCCCTCCACTTT
TRBJ2-7 TRBD2 . TRBV11-3 13 CASSSYAGGEQYF TGTGCCAGCAGCTCGTACGCGGGGGGCGAGCAGTACTTC
TRBJ2-5 . . TRBV15 11 CATSWGETQYF TGTGCCACCAGCTGGGGGGAGACCCAGTACTTC
TRBJ2-7 TRBD1 . TRBV18 15 CASSAGTGSSYEQYF TGTGCCAGCTCTGCCGGGACAGGGAGCTCCTACGAGCAGTACTTC
TRBJ1-2 . . TRBV6-5 13 CASSPGHNYGYTF TGTGCCAGCAGTCCTGGCCACAACTATGGCTACACCTTC
TRBJ2-5 . . TRBV10-2 13 CASSESNAGTQYF TGCGCCAGCAGTGAGTCGAACGCCGGCACCCAGTACTTC